The TCR beta chain described here comes from a study of blood T cells in healthy people across ages. This clonotype was seen a few times. Its antigen is unknown. It was about 9.4 milliliters of peripheral blood that were drawn from each donor. The CDR3 runs 17 residues. Primed by a sample-barcoded 5' primer and a J-beta primer mix, a second PCR proceeded for 7 to 11 cycles. Each cDNA molecule, via a template-switch adaptor with 12 random nucleotides, was tagged. TCRdb re-called the 5' RACE reads through MiXCR, storing one row per CDR3 protein. The table records over 1.5 million distinct CDR3 sequences, less than 50% of them present only once. Whole-study findings and limits: Without sorted subsets, naive and antigen-experienced compartments could not be conclusively compared. Unknown CMV status may confound age-related changes in expanded clones.

The specimen sequenced was blood. The sequence was collected from a woman aged 40 to 50 in good health. The chain has TRBV21-1 and TRBJ2-1; whether TRBD1, the table's D call, matches the DNA was not checked. TRBV21-1 is tagged as a pseudogene. The CDR3 here is CASSKGTGNGGLGEQFF. The CDR3 DNA follows: TGTGCCAGCAGCAAAGGGACAGGGAACGGGGGGCTGGGTGAGCAGTTCTTC.